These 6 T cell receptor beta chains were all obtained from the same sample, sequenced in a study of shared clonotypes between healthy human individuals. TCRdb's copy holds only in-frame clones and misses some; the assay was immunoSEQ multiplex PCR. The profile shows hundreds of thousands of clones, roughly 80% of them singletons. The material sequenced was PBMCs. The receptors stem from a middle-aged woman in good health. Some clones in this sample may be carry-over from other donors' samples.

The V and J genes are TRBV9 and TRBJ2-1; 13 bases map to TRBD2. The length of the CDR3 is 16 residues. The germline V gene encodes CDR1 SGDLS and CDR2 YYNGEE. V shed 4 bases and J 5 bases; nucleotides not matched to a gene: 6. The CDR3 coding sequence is TGTGCCAGCAGCCCGGGACTAGCGGGACTCGACAATGAGCAGTTCTTC. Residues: CASSPGLAGLDNEQFF.

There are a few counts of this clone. DNA of the CDR3: TGTGCCAGCAGTTACTCAAACCAGGGAGTCCATGGCTACACCTTC. Protein: CASSYSNQGVHGYTF. This chain joins TRBV6-5 and TRBJ1-2, with D tentatively TRBD1 (5 bases). Germline CDR1 and CDR2: MNHEY and SVGAGI. The CDR3 spans 15 residues. The ends were cut back, 0 bases at V and 6 bases at J, with 14 bases in the middle.

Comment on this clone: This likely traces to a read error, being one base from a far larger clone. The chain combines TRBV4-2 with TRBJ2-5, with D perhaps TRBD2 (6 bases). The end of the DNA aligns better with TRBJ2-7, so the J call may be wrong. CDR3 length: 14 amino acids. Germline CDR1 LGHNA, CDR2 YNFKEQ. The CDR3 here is CASSQFAGPYEQYF. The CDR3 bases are TGTGCCAGCAGCCAATTTGCGGGGCCCTACGAGCAGTACTTC.

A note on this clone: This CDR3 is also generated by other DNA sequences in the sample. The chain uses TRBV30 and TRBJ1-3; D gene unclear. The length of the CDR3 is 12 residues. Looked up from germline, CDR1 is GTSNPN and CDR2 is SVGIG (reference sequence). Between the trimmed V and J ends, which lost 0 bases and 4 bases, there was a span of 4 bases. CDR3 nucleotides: TGTGCCTGGAGTGTAAGCGGAAACACCATATATTTT. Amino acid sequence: CAWSVSGNTIYF. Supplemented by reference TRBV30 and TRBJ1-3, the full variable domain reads SQTIHQWPATLVQPVGSPLSLECTVEGTSNPNLYWYRQAAGRGLQLLFYSVGIGQISSEVPQNLSASRPQDRQFILSSKKLLLSDSGFYLCAWSVSGNTIYFGEGSWLTVV.

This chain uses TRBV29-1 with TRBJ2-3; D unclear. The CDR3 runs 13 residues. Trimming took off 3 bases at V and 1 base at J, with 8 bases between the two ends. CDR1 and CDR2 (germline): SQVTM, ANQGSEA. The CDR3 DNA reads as TGCAGCGTTGACGGCCTAGGCACAGATACGCAGTATTTT. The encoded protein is CSVDGLGTDTQYF.

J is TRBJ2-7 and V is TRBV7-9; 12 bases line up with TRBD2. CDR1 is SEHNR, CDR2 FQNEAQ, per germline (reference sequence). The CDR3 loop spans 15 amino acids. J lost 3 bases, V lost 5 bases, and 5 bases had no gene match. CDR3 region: CASSNGLAGLYEQYF. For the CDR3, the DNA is TGTGCCAGCAGCAACGGACTAGCGGGGCTCTACGAGCAGTACTTC.